This entry is about one T cell receptor (beta chain). The target antigen is unknown. V was clipped by 3 bases and J by 7 bases, with 24 bases between them. Germline V gives CDR1 KGHSH, CDR2 LQKENI. CDR3 length equals 18 residues. Libraries were prepared by immunoSEQ multiplex PCR; TCRdb keeps only in-frame clonotypes and omits some of them. This table has tens of thousands of clones, 70% to 90% appearing once. Stated time point: baseline, week 1 (first vaccination visit). The sample's treatment: pre-vaccination baseline after standard-of-care therapy. New WHO grade 3 or 4 IDH1-mutant, ATRX-lost astrocytomas were present in all donors. The data were taken from a study of a mutant IDH1 vaccine in newly diagnosed glioma. Overall study context: Sex among treated patients split roughly 60% male, roughly 40% female; mean age was roughly 40 years. Earlier care involved radiotherapy, temozolomide, or both, and the majority received both.

Study-wide points: Immune responses induced by vaccination arose in roughly 95% of the patients.

This chain uses TRBV18 with TRBJ2-2; tentative D call: TRBD2 (7 bases). This clonotype originated in a man aged 40-55 years with glioma. Sequencing was performed on PBMCs, taken from a glioma patient treated with radiotherapy, temozolomide or both. The CDR3 spells CASSPRRGATRESGELFF. CDR3 bases: TGTGCCAGCTCACCCCGCCGGGGGGCGACCAGAGAAAGCGGGGAGCTGTTTTTT. Together with reference TRBV18 and TRBJ2-2, the CDR3 gives the full variable domain: NAGVMQNPRHLVRRRGQEARLRCSPMKGHSHVYWYRQLPEEGLKFMVYLQKENIIDESGMPKERFSAEFPKEGPSILRIQQVVRGDSAAYFCASSPRRGATRESGELFFGEGSRLTVL.